This is a list of T cell receptor beta chains from one sample in a study of cytotoxic CD8 clonotypes in ibrutinib-treated CLL. Only in-frame clones appear in the TCRdb table, and some are missing; sequencing was by immunoSEQ multiplex PCR. The sample holds about 45,000 clones; 65% are singletons and the top ten take about 22%. The input for sequencing was PBMCs, taken after 24 months of ibrutinib treatment. The receptor set was obtained from a human donor with chronic lymphocytic leukemia. Both conserved end residues are part of each CDR3. A D gene is named only where the DNA matches it firmly. Expanded clones are given a class, and other clones once, few, many or no size at all.

>NA|TRBJ2-7|few|TRBV5-1
CASSLNSYEQYF
TGCGCCAGCAGCTTGAACTCCTACGAGCAGTACTTC
>NA|TRBJ1-1|NA|TRBV10-3
CATGGTEAFF
TGTGCCACCGGGGGCACTGAAGCTTTCTTT
>NA|TRBJ2-7|once|TRBV5-1
CASSLVVPPYEQYF
TGCGCCAGCAGCTTGGTGGTGCCCCCCTACGAGCAGTACTTC
>NA|TRBJ2-7|NA|TRBV5-1
CASSGRALGSYEQYF
TGCGCCAGCAGCGGAAGGGCCCTAGGCTCCTACGAGCAGTACTTC
>NA|TRBJ1-3|NA|TRBV29-1
CSVSGWGNTIYF
TGCAGCGTCTCAGGGTGGGGAAACACCATATATTTT
>TRBD2|TRBJ2-7|NA|TRBV4-2
CASSQPITSGSYEQYF
TGTGCCAGCAGCCAGCCCATTACTAGCGGCTCCTACGAGCAGTACTTC
>TRBD1|TRBJ1-1|once|TRBV5-1
CASSPGWGQKTEAFF
TGCGCCAGCAGCCCTGGATGGGGACAGAAGACTGAAGCTTTCTTT
>TRBD2|TRBJ2-3|NA|TRBV13
CASSPVPGLAGEPGTDTQYF
TGTGCCAGCAGCCCGGTGCCGGGACTAGCGGGAGAGCCTGGCACAGATACGCAGTATTTT
>NA|TRBJ1-6|NA|TRBV7-9
CASSAGPSSLHF
TGTGCCAGCAGCGCGGGACCGAGCAGCCTCCACTTT
>TRBD1|TRBJ1-1|NA|TRBV27
CASSLSAPWDREYTEAFF
TGTGCCAGCAGTTTATCAGCCCCCTGGGACAGGGAATACACTGAAGCTTTCTTT
>NA|TRBJ1-2|NA|TRBV7-6
CASSLGWGASGYGYTF
TGTGCCAGCAGTCTAGGGTGGGGGGCGTCCGGCTATGGCTACACCTTC
>TRBD1|TRBJ1-6|NA|TRBV7-9
CASSPGQGNSPLHF
TGTGCCAGCAGCCCGGGACAGGGAAATTCACCCCTCCACTTT
>NA|TRBJ2-2|NA|TRBV6-5
CASSWDDTGELFF
TGTGCCAGCAGTTGGGACGACACCGGGGAGCTGTTTTTT
>TRBD1|TRBJ1-5|many|TRBV5-1
CASSSFRDRAFYSNQPQHF
TGCGCCAGCAGCTCCTTCCGGGACAGAGCCTTCTATAGCAATCAGCCCCAGCATTTT
>NA|TRBJ1-3|NA|TRBV28
CASSYGGSGNTIYF
TGTGCCAGCAGTTACGGAGGGTCTGGAAACACCATATATTTT